This passage covers 24 T cell receptor beta chains from one sample sequenced in a study of T cell responses to AZD1222 COVID-19 vaccine. Here immunoSEQ multiplex PCR was the method, and the copy in TCRdb shows in-frame clones only, minus some. The table includes roughly 150,000 clones, approximately 90% detected once. The sample here was peripheral blood, taken on day 0 of AZD1222 vaccination. The receptors stem from an adult in good health.

The chain combines TRBV9 with TRBJ2-3; 7 bases are a match to TRBD2. Germline CDR1 SGDLS, CDR2 YYNGEE. V was pared by 7 bases and J by 1 base, with 9 bases of the junction left unmatched. The CDR3 sequence is 15 residues long. CDR3: CASSNGGTGTDTQYF. In DNA form, the CDR3 reads TGTGCCAGCTCAAACGGGGGGACGGGCACAGATACGCAGTATTTT.

The chain employs TRBV12-3 or TRBV12-4 and TRBJ2-3; D unresolved. CDR3 length: 11 amino acids. Trimming took 4 bases from V and 6 from J, leaving 5 bases between them. CDR3 sequence reads: CASSSGDTQYF. CDR3 bases: TGTGCCAGCAGTTCCGGGGATACGCAGTATTTT.

CDR3 residues: CASSQESRAEKLFF. For the CDR3, the DNA is TGCGCCAGCAGCCAAGAGTCCAGGGCGGAAAAACTGTTTTTT. The chain employs TRBV4-3 and TRBJ1-4; possible D gene TRBD1, 5 bases. Germline V CDR1 and CDR2: LGHNA, YSLEER. The CDR3 sequence is 14 residues long. Trimming pared 0 bases from V and 8 bases from J, leaving 10 bases between.

V and J are TRBV6-5 and TRBJ1-4; D is unclear. V lost 10 bases and J lost 8, with 17 bases in between. Per the germline V gene, CDR1 is MNHEY and CDR2 is SVGAGI. The CDR3 sequence is 13 residues long. CDR3 in DNA: TGTGCCACCCAAAGGGCTGAGAGCGAAAAACTGTTTTTT. Translating gives CATQRAESEKLFF.

The J gene is TRBJ2-7, the V gene TRBV19, with TRBD2 as a possible D gene (6 bases). Trimming removed 3 bases from V and 5 bases from J, with 11 bases in between. The CDR3 spans 13 residues. Germline assignment: CDR1 LNHDA and CDR2 SQIVND (reference sequence). For the CDR3, the DNA is TGTGCCAGTAGTATCCGGGAGTGGAACGAGCAGTACTTC. Protein sequence: CASSIREWNEQYF.

The rearrangement links TRBV12-2 to TRBJ2-1; the DNA was not compared with TRBD2, the D call given in the table. TRBV12-2 is deemed a pseudogene. The CDR3 length is 18 residues. CDR3 coding DNA: TGTGCAAGTCGCCCCCATTCGACCACTAGCGGGAGAGTAAATGAGCAGTTCTTC. This codes for CASRPHSTTSGRVNEQFF.

V and J are TRBV6-4 and TRBJ1-2, with TRBD1 matching 7 bases. With 6 bases clipped from V and 6 bases from J, the junction kept 7 bases outside the gene matches. This CDR3 has 13 amino acids. In germline, CDR1 is MRHNA, CDR2 SNTAGT. In nucleotides, the CDR3 is TGTGCCAGCAGCCGACAGGGATTGAATGGCTACACCTTC. Protein product: CASSRQGLNGYTF.

The J gene is TRBJ2-7, the V gene TRBV6-1; no definite D call. V was pared by 1 base and J by 12 bases, with 22 bases between. The CDR3 runs 15 residues. The V gene's germline CDR1 is MNHNS and CDR2 SASEGT. CDR3 amino acids: CASSEGQTPRPRLYF. The CDR3 bases are TGTGCCAGCAGTGAAGGCCAGACCCCACGTCCCCGTTTGTACTTC.

V gene TRBV29-1 combines with J gene TRBJ2-3; 8 nucleotides align to TRBD1. CDR3 length equals 15 residues. The V gene end was trimmed by 4 bases and the J gene end by 1 base; junction bases not matched to a gene: 7. Germline CDR1 and CDR2: SQVTM and ANQGSEA. CDR3 sequence: CSVGAGQVGTDTQYF. The CDR3 DNA reads TGCAGCGTTGGCGCGGGACAGGTGGGCACAGATACGCAGTATTTT.

The chain employs TRBV24-1 and TRBJ2-1; 7 bases are shared with TRBD2. The V segment lost 4 bases and the J segment 10 bases; nucleotides outside the gene matches: 6. Germline V gene lookup returns CDR1 KGHDR and CDR2 SFDVKD. The CDR3 length is 13 residues. The CDR3 region has the DNA TGTGCCACCAGTGAAACAGCGGGGCGGGAGCAGTTCTTC. It translates to CATSETAGREQFF.

Worth noting for this clone: At one boundary the junction diverges from the germline segment, which might be a read error. This chain uses TRBV5-6 with TRBJ1-2; tentative D call: TRBD1 (5 bases). Looked up from germline, CDR1 is SGHDT and CDR2 is YYEEEE. This CDR3 region has 12 residues. The CDR3 is CASNRHGAHLSF. The CDR3 DNA is TGTGCCAGCAACCGCCACGGGGCGCACTTATCCTTC.

J is TRBJ1-1 and V is TRBV18; D remains ambiguous. V was trimmed by 5 bases and J by 0 bases, leaving 7 bases between them. Per germline, CDR1 KGHSH and CDR2 LQKENI. The CDR3 consists of 13 residues. DNA of the CDR3: TGTGCCAGCTCAGTTAAGGTGAACACTGAAGCTTTCTTT. Its translation is CASSVKVNTEAFF.

The chain has TRBV2 and TRBJ2-7, with 8 positions matching TRBD1. The trim removed 6 bases at V and 4 bases at J, leaving 8 bases unmatched. Germline CDR1 is SNHLY and CDR2 is FYNNEI. The CDR3 runs to 14 residues. The CDR3 here is CASRGDRGSYEQYF. The CDR3 nucleotides read TGTGCCAGCAGGGGTGACAGGGGTTCGTACGAGCAGTACTTC.

V gene TRBV4-3 combines with J gene TRBJ2-4, with TRBD2 matching over 8 bases. The CDR3 contains 21 residues. The trim removed 0 bases at V and 1 base at J, leaving 17 bases unmatched. Germline V lookup: CDR1 LGHNA, CDR2 YSLEER. The CDR3 DNA is TGCGCCAGCAGCCAAGATTATGCGGCGGGAGGAGGGGGGTTCGCCAAAAACATTCAGTACTTC. This codes for CASSQDYAAGGGGFAKNIQYF.

The rearrangement uses TRBV5-1 and TRBJ1-1; D is uncertain. CDR3 length: 15 amino acids. Deletions cut 4 bases from V and 4 bases from J, with 17 bases between. Germline CDR1 and CDR2: SGHRS and YFSETQ. DNA for the CDR3: TGCGCCAGCAGCCTAAACGTCCCGACGGGCACTGAAGCTTTCTTT. Its protein product is CASSLNVPTGTEAFF.

The J gene is TRBJ2-3, the V gene TRBV19, with 10 bases identical to TRBD1. The junction had 2 bases not matched to a gene; V was cut back by 4 bases and J by 4 bases. Germline CDR1 and CDR2: LNHDA and SQIVND (reference sequence). This CDR3 has 14 amino acids. In DNA, the CDR3 is TGTGCCAGTAGTACGGGACAGGGGTCAGATACGCAGTATTTT. This encodes CASSTGQGSDTQYF. The variable domain in full, with the rest retrieved from reference TRBV19 and TRBJ2-3, is DGGITQSPKYLFRKEGQNVTLSCEQNLNHDAMYWYRQDPGQGLRLIYYSQIVNDFQKGDIAEGYSVSREKKESFPLTVTSAQKNPTAFYLCASSTGQGSDTQYFGPGTRLTVL.

The chain links TRBV7-2 to TRBJ2-7, with a tentative D call TRBD1 (6 bases). The CDR3 extends over 16 amino acids. The V gene lost 4 bases and the J gene lost 0 bases, with 16 bases spanning the gap. CDR1 and CDR2 (germline): SGHTA, FQGNSA. CDR3 loop: CASSSLIQGSSYEQYF. CDR3 nucleotide sequence: TGTGCCAGCAGCTCTCTCATACAGGGTAGCTCCTACGAGCAGTACTTC.

The V and J genes are TRBV14 and TRBJ1-1; unclear D gene. Between the trimmed V and J ends, which lost 0 bases and 4 bases, there was a span of 6 bases. This CDR3 has 13 amino acids. Germline lookup yields CDR1 SGHDN and CDR2 FVKESK. CDR3: CASSQERVTEAFF. CDR3 bases: TGTGCCAGCAGCCAAGAACGGGTCACTGAAGCTTTCTTT.

CDR3 DNA sequence: TGCGCCAGCAGCTTGGGGACTGACTCTGGAAACACCATATATTTT. Translated: CASSLGTDSGNTIYF. V usage is TRBV5-1 and J usage is TRBJ1-3; no firm D call. Trimming removed 0 bases at V and 0 bases at J, with 7 bases between. There are 15 residues in the CDR3. CDR1 is SGHRS and CDR2 is YFSETQ in the germline V gene. Filled out from reference TRBV5-1 and TRBJ1-3, the complete variable domain reads KAGVTQTPRYLIKTRGQQVTLSCSPISGHRSVSWYQQTPGQGLQFLFEYFSETQRNKGNFPGRFSGRQFSNSRSEMNVSTLELGDSALYLCASSLGTDSGNTIYFGEGSWLTVV.

This chain connects TRBV11-2 to TRBJ2-7; 8 nucleotides agree with TRBD2. The CDR3 is 15 amino acids. Losses at the gene ends were 10 bases for V and 3 bases for J; bases not matched to a gene: 14. CDR1 is SGHAT, CDR2 FQNNGV, per germline. The CDR3 here is CATAPRAGAYYEQYF. CDR3 bases: TGTGCCACCGCCCCCAGAGCGGGAGCCTACTACGAGCAGTACTTC.

The DNA of the CDR3 is TGTGCCAGCAGCGGTTACAATGAGCAGTTCTTC. The encoded protein is CASSGYNEQFF. The V and J genes are TRBV9 and TRBJ2-1; no clear D. V was cut by 3 bases and J by 4 bases, with 2 bases left in between. This CDR3 is built from 11 residues. Germline V CDR1 and CDR2: SGDLS, YYNGEE.

This clone showed up just a few times. This rearrangement joins TRBV27 to TRBJ2-7; 7 nucleotides match TRBD2. The trim removed 3 bases at V and 3 bases at J, leaving 8 bases unmatched. CDR3 length: 15 residues. Germline CDR1 and CDR2: MNHEY and SMNVEV (reference sequence). In DNA, the CDR3 is TGTGCCAGCAGTTTTGCGGGAGCGAGGATCTACGAGCAGTACTTC. Protein: CASSFAGARIYEQYF.

The chain is built from TRBV5-4 and TRBJ2-3, with D uncertain. The CDR3 runs to 14 residues. Germline V gene data show CDR1 as SGHNT and CDR2 as YYREEE (reference sequence). V lost 4 bases to trimming and J lost 4 bases, with 13 bases between them. The CDR3 coding sequence is TGTGCCAGCAGCCCGAAACTCCTCCCAGATACGCAGTATTTT. Amino acid sequence: CASSPKLLPDTQYF.

The chain has TRBV6-5 and TRBJ2-3; D may be TRBD1 (6 bases). Per germline, CDR1 MNHEY and CDR2 SVGAGI. The CDR3 covers 15 residues. V lost 6 bases and J 4 bases, leaving 17 bases between the germline ends. The DNA for the CDR3 is TGTGCCAGCAGAGCAGGGGCTCGTAGGGCAGATACGCAGTATTTT. Residues: CASRAGARRADTQYF.